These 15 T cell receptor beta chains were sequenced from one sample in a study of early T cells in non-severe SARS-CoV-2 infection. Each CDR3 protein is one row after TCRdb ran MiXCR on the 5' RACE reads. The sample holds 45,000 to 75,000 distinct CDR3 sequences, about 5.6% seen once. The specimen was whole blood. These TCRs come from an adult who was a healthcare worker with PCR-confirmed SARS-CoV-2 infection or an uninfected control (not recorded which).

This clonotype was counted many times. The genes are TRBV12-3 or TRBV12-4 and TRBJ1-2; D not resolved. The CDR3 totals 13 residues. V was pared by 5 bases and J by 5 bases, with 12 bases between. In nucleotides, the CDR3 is TGTGCCAGCAGTCCCTCGGCGTTTTATGGCTACACCTTC. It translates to CASSPSAFYGYTF.

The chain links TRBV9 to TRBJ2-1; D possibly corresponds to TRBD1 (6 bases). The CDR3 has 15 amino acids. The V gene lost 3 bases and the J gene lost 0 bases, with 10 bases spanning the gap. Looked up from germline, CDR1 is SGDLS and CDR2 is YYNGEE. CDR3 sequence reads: CASSARGLSYNEQFF. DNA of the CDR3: TGTGCCAGCAGCGCCAGGGGTCTCTCCTACAATGAGCAGTTCTTC.

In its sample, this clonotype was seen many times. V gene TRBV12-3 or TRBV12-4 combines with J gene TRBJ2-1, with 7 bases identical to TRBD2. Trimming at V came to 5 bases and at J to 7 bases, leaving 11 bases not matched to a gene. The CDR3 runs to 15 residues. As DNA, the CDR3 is TGTGCCAGCAGTAAGCCCGGGGGGTGGTGGAATGAGCAGTTCTTC. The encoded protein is CASSKPGGWWNEQFF.

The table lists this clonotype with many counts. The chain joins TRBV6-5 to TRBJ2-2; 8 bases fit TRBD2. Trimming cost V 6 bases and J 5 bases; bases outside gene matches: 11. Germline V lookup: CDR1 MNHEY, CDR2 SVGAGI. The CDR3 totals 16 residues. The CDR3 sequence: CASRDLSGRRTGELFF. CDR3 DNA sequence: TGTGCCAGCAGGGACCTCAGCGGGAGACGGACCGGGGAGCTGTTTTTT.

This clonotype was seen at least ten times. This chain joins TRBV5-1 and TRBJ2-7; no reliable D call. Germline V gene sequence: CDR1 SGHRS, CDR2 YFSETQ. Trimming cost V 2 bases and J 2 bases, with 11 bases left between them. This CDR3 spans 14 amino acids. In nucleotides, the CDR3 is TGCGCCAGCAGCTTAACTGGGATCACCTACGAGCAGTACTTC. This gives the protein CASSLTGITYEQYF.

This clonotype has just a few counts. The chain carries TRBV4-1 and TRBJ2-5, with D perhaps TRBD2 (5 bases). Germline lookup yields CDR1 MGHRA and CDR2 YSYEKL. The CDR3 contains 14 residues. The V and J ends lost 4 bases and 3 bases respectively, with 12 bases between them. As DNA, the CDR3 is TGCGCCAGCAGCCCCCTGTGGGAGAAAGAGACCCAGTACTTC. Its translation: CASSPLWEKETQYF.

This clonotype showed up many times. The CDR3 loop reads CASNLLGVNEQFF. The CDR3 coding sequence is TGTGCCAGCAATCTACTAGGTGTGAATGAGCAGTTCTTC. The chain couples TRBV7-9 to TRBJ2-1; perhaps TRBD2 as D (5 bases). This CDR3 region has 13 residues. Germline CDR1 is SEHNR and CDR2 is FQNEAQ (reference sequence). Trimming took 7 bases from V and 7 from J, leaving 14 bases between them.

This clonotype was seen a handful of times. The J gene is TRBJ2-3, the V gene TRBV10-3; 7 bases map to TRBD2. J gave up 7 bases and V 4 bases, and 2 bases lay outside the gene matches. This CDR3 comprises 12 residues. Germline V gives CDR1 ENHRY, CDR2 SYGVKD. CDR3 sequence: CAISGEGNTQYF. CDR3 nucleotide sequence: TGTGCCATCAGTGGGGAGGGGAATACGCAGTATTTT.

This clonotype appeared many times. The CDR3 loop is CASSPGTGFGTDTQYF. In DNA, the CDR3 is TGTGCCAGTAGTCCCGGGACAGGGTTCGGCACAGATACGCAGTATTTT. V is TRBV19 and J is TRBJ2-3; 9 bases are a match to TRBD1. Germline assignment: CDR1 LNHDA and CDR2 SQIVND (reference sequence). Germline trimming cut 5 bases from V and 1 base from J; bases unmatched to any gene: 7. The CDR3 is 16 residues long.

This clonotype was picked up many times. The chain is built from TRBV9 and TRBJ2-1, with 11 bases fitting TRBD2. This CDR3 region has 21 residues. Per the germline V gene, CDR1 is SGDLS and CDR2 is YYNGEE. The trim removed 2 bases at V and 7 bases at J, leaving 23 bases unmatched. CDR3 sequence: CASSVASGTGLAGGPGNEQFF. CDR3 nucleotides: TGTGCCAGCAGCGTTGCATCCGGGACAGGGCTAGCGGGGGGCCCCGGGAATGAGCAGTTCTTC.

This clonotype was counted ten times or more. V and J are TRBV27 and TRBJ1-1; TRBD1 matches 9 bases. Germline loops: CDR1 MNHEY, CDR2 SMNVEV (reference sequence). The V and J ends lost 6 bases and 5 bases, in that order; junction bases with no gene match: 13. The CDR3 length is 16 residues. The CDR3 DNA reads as TGTGCCAGCAGCTTCGATAGGACAGGGGTGTTGACTGAAGCTTTCTTT. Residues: CASSFDRTGVLTEAFF.

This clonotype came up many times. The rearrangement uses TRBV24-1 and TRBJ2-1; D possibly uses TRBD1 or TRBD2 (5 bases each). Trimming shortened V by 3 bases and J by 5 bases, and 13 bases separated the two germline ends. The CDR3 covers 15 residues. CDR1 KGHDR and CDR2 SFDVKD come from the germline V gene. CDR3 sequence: CATSDPGTFNNEQFF. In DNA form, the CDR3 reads TGTGCCACCAGTGATCCCGGGACGTTTAACAATGAGCAGTTCTTC.

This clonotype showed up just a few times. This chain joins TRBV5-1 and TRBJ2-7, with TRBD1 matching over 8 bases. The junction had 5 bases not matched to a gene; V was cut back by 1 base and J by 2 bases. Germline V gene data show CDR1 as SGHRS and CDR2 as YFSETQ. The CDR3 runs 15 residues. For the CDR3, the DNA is TGCGCCAGCAGCTTGTCGGGGACAGGTGCCTACGAGCAGTACTTC. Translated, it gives CASSLSGTGAYEQYF.

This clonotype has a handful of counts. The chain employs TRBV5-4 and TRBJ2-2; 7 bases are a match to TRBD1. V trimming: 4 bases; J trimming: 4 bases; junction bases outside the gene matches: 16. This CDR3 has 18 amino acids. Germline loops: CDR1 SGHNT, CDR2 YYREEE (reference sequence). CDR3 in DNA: TGTGCCAGCAGCCTCTCGCGTTGGACACAGGGGAGCACCGGGGAGCTGTTTTTT. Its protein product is CASSLSRWTQGSTGELFF.

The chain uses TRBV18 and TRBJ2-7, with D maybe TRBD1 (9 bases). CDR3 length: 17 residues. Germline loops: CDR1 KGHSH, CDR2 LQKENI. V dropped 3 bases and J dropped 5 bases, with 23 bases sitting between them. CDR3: CASSPGTGRPRGDEQYF. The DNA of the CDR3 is TGTGCCAGCTCACCGGGGACAGGGAGGCCGCGGGGGGACGAGCAGTACTTC.